Here is one TCR beta chain with its context. Its target is not known. V dropped 1 base and J dropped 4 bases, with 12 bases sitting between them. The CDR3 runs 15 residues. CDR1 and CDR2 (germline): KGHSH, LQKENI. The data originate from a study of cytomegalovirus exposure and HLA in healthy donors. Study-level results: The authors excluded some V segments, including TRBV6-2 and TRBV6-3, as indistinguishable. In a later analysis, DRB1 alleles had the most associated TCRs; HLA-C alleles the fewest.

The study ran its PCR with 60 Vbeta and 13 Jbeta primers. Clones were read by immunoSEQ multiplex PCR, and TCRdb kept only the in-frame ones, dropping some. The sample carries tens of thousands of clones, about 80% recorded once. The receptor was derived from a male donor in good health and CMV-seronegative. The sample taken for sequencing was PBMCs. The chain carries TRBV18 and TRBJ2-3; D gene uncertain. The DNA of the CDR3 is TGTGCCAGCTCACCACAAGTTACTGATGCAGATACGCAGTATTTT. Translated, it gives CASSPQVTDADTQYF. The full variable domain, with the rest looked up from reference TRBV18 and TRBJ2-3, is NAGVMQNPRHLVRRRGQEARLRCSPMKGHSHVYWYRQLPEEGLKFMVYLQKENIIDESGMPKERFSAEFPKEGPSILRIQQVVRGDSAAYFCASSPQVTDADTQYFGPGTRLTVL.